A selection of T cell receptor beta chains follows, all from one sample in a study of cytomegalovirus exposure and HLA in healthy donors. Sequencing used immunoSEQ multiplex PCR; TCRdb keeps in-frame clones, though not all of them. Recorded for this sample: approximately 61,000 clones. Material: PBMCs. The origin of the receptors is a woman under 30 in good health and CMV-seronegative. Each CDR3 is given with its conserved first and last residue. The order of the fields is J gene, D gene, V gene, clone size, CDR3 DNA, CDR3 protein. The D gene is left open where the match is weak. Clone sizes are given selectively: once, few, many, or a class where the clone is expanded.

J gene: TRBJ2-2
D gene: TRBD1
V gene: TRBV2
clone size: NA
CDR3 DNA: TGTGCCAGCACTGGACAGGGGGCCACCGGGGAGCTGTTTTTT
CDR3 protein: CASTGQGATGELFF

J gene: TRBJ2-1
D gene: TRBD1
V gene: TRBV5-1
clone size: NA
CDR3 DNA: TGCGCCAGCAGCACCGGGACAGGGGTTACTGAGCAGTTCTTC
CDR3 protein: CASSTGTGVTEQFF

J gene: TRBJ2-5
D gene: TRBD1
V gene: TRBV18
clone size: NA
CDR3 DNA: TGTGCCAGCTCACCAAACAGGGGGCAAGGAGAGACCCAGTACTTC
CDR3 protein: CASSPNRGQGETQYF

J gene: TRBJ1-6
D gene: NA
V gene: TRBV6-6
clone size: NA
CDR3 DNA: TGTGCCAGCGCGAGAATCTCCTATAATTCACCCCTCCACTTT
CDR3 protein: CASARISYNSPLHF

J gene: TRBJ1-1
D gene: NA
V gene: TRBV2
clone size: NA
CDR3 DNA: TGTGCCAGCAGTGTTGGGGCTAACACTGAAGCTTTCTTT
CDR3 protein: CASSVGANTEAFF

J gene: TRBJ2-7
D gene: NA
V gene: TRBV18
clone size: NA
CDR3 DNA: TGTGCCAGCTCACCGGGCAGGGCCCTCTACGAGCAGTACTTC
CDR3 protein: CASSPGRALYEQYF

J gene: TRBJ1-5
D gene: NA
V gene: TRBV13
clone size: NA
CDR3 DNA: TGTGCCAGCAGCTTAGCAGGGGCTCAGCCCCAGCATTTT
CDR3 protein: CASSLAGAQPQHF

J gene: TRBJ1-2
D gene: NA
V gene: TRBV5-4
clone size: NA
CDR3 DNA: TGTGCCAGCAGCCCCCCGGACAGAAACTATGGCTACACCTTC
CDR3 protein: CASSPPDRNYGYTF

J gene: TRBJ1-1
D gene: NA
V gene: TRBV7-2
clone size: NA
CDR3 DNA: TGTGCCAGCTCGCGACAGTTCAACACTGAAGCTTTCTTT
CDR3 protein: CASSRQFNTEAFF

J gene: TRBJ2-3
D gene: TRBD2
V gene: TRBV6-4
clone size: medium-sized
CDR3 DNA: TGTGCCAGCAGTGACTCTAGCGGGACCACAGATACGCAGTATTTT
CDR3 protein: CASSDSSGTTDTQYF

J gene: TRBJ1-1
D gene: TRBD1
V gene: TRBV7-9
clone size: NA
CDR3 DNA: TGTGCCAGCAGCTCAGGGGGCATGAACACTGAAGCTTTCTTT
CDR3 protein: CASSSGGMNTEAFF

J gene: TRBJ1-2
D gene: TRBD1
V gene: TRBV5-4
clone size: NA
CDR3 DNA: TGTGCCAGCAGCTTGAGGGACAGCTATGGCTACACCTTC
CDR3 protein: CASSLRDSYGYTF

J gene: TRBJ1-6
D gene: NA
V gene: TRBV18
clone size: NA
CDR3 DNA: TGTGCCAGCTCACCTCTTAATCAGGGGTTGGGGTCACCCCTCCACTTT
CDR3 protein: CASSPLNQGLGSPLHF

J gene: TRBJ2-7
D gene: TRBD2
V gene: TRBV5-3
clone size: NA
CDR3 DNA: TGTGCCAGAAGCTTGGGTAGCGGGAATCGCTCCTACGAGCAGTACTTC
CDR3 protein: CARSLGSGNRSYEQYF

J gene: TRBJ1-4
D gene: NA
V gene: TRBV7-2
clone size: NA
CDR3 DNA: TGTGCCAGCAGCTTAAGACGGAGTCCAGACAAACTGTTTTTT
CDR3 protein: CASSLRRSPDKLFF

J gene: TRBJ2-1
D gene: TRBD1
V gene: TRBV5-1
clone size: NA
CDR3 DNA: TGCGCCAGCAGCTTGTTGGACAGGGAAAAGGTCTCCTACAATGAGCAGTTCTTC
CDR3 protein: CASSLLDREKVSYNEQFF

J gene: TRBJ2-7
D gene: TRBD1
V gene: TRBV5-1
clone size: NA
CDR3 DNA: TGCGCCAGCAGCTTGGGAGGGGGCCTCGCCTACGAGCAGTACTTC
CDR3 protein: CASSLGGGLAYEQYF

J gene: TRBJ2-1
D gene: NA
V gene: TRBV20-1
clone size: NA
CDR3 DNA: TGCAGTGCTGTTAGTGCCAATGAGCAGTTCTTC
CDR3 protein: CSAVSANEQFF

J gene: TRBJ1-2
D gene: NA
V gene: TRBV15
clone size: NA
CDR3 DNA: TGTGCCACCAGCAGAGATCCAGGAGGCTTCAACTATGGCTACACCTTC
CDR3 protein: CATSRDPGGFNYGYTF

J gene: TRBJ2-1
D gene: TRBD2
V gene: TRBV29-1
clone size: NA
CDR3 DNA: TGCAGCGTGCACCCTGGGGAGGGTGAGCAGTTCTTC
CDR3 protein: CSVHPGEGEQFF

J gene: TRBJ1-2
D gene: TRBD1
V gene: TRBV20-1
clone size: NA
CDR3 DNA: TGCAGCGCGGACAGGGGGTTTGGCTACACCTTC
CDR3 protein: CSADRGFGYTF

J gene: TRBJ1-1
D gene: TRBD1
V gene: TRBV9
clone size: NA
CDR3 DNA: TGTGCCAGCAGCCCGCGGACAGGGGTTAGTAATACTGAAGCTTTCTTT
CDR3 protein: CASSPRTGVSNTEAFF

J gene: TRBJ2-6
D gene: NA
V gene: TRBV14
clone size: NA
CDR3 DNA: TGTGCCAGCAGCCAACTGATCAGGGTTGGGGCCAACGTCCTGACTTTC
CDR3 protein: CASSQLIRVGANVLTF

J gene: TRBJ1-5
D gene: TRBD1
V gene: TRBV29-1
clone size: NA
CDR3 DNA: TGCAGCGTCGGGGACAGGGTGATGGGTCAGCCCCAGCATTTT
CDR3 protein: CSVGDRVMGQPQHF

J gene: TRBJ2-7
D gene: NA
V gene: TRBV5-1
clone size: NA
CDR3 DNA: TGCGCCAGCAGCTTGGCGGGGGACGAGCAGTACTTC
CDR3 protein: CASSLAGDEQYF

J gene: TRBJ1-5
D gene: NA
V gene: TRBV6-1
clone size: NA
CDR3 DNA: TGTGCCAGCAGTGACCGGGAATGGGCCCAGCATTTT
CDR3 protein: CASSDREWAQHF

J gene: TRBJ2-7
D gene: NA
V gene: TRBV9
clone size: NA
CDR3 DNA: TGTGCCAGCAGCCCGGGAGACAGATCCTCCTACGAGCAGTACTTC
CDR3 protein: CASSPGDRSSYEQYF

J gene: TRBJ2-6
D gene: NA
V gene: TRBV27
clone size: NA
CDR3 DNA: TGTGCCAGCAGTGAACTAAGCCCTGGGGCCAACGTCCTGACTTTC
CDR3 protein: CASSELSPGANVLTF

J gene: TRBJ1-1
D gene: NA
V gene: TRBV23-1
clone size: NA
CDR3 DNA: TGCGCCAGCAGTCCCTCTAAGCGGGTTCGCGGGGACGGGAACCTTGAAGCTTTCTTT
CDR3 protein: CASSPSKRVRGDGNLEAFF